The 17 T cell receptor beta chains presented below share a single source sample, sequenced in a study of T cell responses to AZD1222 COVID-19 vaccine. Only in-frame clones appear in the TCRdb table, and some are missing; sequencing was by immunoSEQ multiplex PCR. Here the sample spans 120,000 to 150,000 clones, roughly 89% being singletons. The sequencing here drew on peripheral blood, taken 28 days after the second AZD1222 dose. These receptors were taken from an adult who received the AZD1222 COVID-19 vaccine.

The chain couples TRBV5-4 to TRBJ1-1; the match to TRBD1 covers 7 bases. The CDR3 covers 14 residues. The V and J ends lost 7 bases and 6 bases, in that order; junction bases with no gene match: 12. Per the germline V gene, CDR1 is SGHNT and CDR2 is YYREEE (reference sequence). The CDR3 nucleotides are TGTGCCAGCCGCAGGACAGGTACAAATGCTGAAGCTTTCTTT. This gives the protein CASRRTGTNAEAFF.

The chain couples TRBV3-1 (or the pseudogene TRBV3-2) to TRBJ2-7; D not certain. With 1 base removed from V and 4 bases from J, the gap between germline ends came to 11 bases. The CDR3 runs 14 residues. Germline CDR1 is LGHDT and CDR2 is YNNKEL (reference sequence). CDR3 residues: CASSQGAETYEQYF. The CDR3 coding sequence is TGTGCCAGCAGCCAAGGCGCGGAGACGTACGAGCAGTACTTC.

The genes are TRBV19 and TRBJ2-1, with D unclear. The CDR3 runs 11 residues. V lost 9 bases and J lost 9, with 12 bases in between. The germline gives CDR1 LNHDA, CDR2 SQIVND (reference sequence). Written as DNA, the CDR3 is TGTGCCAGCCGAATGGTGGGTGAGCAGTTCTTC. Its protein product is CASRMVGEQFF.

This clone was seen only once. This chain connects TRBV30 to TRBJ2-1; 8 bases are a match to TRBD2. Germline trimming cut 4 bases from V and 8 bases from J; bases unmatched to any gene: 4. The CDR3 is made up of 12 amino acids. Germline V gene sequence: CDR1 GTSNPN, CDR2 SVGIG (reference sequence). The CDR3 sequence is CAWKASGYEQFF. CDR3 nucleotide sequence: TGTGCCTGGAAGGCTAGCGGGTATGAGCAGTTCTTC.

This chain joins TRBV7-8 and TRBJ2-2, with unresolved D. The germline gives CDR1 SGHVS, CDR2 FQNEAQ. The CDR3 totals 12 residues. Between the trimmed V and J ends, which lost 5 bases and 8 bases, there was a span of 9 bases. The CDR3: CASSHDYGELFF. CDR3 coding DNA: TGTGCCAGCAGCCATGATTATGGGGAGCTGTTTTTT.

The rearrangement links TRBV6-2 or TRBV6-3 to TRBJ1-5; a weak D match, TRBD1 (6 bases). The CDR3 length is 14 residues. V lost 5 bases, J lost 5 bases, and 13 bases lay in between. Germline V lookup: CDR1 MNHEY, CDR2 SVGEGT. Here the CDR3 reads CASSQVPGDQPQHF. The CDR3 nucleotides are TGTGCCAGCAGTCAAGTTCCAGGGGATCAGCCCCAGCATTTT.

The CDR3 loop reads CASSGTGVFGELFF. The CDR3 DNA is TGTGCCAGCAGTGGGACAGGGGTTTTCGGGGAGCTGTTTTTT. V usage is TRBV28 and J usage is TRBJ2-2, with 10 bases lining up with TRBD1. The germline CDR1 and CDR2 sequences are MDHEN and SYDVKM. This CDR3 is built from 14 residues. After removal of 5 bases from V and 7 bases from J, the junction contained 4 bases not matched to a gene.

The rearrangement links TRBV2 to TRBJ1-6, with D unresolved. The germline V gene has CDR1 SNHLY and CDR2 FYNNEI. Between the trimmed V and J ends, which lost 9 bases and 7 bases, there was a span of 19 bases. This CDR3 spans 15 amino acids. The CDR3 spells CARSVSRRTNSPLHF. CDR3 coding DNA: TGTGCCAGGAGCGTCTCACGGCGGACGAATTCACCCCTCCACTTT.

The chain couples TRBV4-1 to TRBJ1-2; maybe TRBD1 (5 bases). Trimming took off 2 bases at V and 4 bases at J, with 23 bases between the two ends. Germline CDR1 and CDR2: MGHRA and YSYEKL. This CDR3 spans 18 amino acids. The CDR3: CASSQPTRGFGGGYGYTF. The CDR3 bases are TGCGCCAGCAGCCAACCCACTCGAGGCTTCGGGGGTGGCTATGGCTACACCTTC.

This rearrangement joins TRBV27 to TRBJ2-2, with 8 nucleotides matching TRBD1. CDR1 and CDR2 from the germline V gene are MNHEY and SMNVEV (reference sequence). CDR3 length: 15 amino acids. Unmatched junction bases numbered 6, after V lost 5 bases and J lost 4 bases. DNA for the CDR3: TGTGCCAGCAGTAAAACAGGGGGAAGCACCGGGGAGCTGTTTTTT. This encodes CASSKTGGSTGELFF.

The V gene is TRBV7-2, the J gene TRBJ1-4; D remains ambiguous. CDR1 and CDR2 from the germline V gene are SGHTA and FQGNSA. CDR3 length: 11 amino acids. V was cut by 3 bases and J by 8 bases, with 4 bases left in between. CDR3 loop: CASSFGEKLFF. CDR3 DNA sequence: TGTGCCAGCAGCTTCGGCGAAAAACTGTTTTTT.

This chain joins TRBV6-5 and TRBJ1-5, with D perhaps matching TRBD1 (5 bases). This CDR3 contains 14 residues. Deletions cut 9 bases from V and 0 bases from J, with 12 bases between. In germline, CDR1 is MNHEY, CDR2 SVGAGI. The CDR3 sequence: CASGGVNSNQPQHF. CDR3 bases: TGTGCCAGTGGGGGGGTAAATAGCAATCAGCCCCAGCATTTT.

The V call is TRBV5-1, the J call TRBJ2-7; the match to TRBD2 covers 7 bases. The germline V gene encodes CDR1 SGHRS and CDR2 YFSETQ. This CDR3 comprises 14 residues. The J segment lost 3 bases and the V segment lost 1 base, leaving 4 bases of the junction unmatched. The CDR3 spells CASSLSGVDYEQYF. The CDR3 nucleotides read TGCGCCAGCAGCTTGAGCGGGGTGGACTACGAGCAGTACTTC.

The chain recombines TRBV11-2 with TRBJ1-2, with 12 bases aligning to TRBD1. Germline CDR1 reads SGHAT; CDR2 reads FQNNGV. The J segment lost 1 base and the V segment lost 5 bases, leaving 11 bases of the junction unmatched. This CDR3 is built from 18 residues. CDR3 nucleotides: TGTGCCAGCAGCAGGAACCGGGACAGGGGGCGAAATAACTATGGCTACACCTTC. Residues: CASSRNRDRGRNNYGYTF.

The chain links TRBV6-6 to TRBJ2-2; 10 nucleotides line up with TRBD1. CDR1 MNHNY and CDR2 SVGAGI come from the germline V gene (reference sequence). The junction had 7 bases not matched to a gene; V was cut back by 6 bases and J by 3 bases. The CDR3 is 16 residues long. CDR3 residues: CASSRRQGAYTGELFF. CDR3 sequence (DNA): TGTGCCAGCAGCCGCCGACAGGGGGCTTACACCGGGGAGCTGTTTTTT.

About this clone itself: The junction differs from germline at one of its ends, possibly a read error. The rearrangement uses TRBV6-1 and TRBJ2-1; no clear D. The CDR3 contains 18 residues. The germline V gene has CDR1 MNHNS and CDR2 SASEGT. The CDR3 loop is CASSKASSKLTSYNEQFF. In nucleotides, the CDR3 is TGTGCCAGCAGTAAAGCTAGTTCAAAGCTTACCTCCTACAATGAGCAGTTCTTC.

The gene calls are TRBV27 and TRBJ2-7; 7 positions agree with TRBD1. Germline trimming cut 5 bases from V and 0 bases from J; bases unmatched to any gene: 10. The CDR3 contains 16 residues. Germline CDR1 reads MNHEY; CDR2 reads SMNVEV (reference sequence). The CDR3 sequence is CASSALGQPTSYEQYF. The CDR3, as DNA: TGTGCCAGCAGTGCGTTGGGACAGCCTACCTCCTACGAGCAGTACTTC.